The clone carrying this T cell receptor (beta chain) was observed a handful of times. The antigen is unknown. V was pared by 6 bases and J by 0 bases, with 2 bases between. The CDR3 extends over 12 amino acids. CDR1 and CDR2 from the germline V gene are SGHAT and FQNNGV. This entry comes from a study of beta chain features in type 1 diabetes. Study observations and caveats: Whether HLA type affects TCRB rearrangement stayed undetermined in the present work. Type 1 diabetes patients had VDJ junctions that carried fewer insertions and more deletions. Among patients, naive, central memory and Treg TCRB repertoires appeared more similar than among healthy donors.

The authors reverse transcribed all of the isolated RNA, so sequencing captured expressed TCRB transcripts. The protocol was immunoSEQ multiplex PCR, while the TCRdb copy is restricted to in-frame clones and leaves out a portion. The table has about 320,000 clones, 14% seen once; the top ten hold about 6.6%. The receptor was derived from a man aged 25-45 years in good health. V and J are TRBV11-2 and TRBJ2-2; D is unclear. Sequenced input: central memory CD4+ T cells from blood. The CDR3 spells CASRSNTGELFF. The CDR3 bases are TGTGCCAGCAGATCGAACACCGGGGAGCTGTTTTTT.